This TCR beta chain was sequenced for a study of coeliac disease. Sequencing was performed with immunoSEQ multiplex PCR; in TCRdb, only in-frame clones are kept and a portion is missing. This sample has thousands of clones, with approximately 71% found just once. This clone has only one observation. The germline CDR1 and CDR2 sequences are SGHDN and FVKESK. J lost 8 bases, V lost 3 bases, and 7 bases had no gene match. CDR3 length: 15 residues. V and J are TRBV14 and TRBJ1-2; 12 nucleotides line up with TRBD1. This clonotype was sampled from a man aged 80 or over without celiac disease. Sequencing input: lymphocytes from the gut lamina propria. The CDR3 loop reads CASSHPGTGGNGYTF. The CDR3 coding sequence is TGTGCCAGCAGCCACCCCGGGACAGGGGGCAACGGCTACACCTTC.